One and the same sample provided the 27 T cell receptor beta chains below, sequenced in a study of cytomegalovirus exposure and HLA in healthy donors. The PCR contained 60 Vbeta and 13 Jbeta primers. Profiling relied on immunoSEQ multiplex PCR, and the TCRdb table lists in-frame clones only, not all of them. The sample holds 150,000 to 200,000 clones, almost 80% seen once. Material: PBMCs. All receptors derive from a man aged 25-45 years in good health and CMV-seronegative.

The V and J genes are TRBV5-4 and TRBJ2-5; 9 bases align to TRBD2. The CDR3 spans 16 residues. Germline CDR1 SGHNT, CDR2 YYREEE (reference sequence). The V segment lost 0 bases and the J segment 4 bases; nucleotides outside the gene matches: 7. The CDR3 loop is CASSLGRGGRGETQYF. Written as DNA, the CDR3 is TGTGCCAGCAGCTTGGGGCGGGGGGGACGTGGAGAGACCCAGTACTTC.

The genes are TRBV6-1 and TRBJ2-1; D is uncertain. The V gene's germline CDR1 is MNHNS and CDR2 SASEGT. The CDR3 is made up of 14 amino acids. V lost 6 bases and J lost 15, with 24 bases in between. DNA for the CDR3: TGTGCCAGCAGGGCGACCGATCCGTTAATCTCGGGGTTCTTC. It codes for CASRATDPLISGFF.

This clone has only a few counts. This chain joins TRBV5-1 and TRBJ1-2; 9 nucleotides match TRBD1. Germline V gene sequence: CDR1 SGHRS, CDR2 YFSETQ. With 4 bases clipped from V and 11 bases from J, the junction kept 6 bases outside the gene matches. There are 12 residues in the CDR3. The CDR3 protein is CASSTTGGAYTF. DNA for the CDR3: TGCGCCAGCAGCACTACAGGGGGCGCGTACACCTTC.

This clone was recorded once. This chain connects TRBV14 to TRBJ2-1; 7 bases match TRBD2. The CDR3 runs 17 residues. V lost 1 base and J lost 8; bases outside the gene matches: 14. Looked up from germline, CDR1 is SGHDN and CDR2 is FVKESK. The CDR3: CASSQGMAGDYWDEQFF. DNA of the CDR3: TGTGCCAGCAGCCAAGGCATGGCGGGGGACTACTGGGATGAGCAGTTCTTC.

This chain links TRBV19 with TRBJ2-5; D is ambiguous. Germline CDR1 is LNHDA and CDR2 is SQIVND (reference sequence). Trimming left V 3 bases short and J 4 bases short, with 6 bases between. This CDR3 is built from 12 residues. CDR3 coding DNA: TGTGCCAGTAGTATCGGAGTAGAGACCCAGTACTTC. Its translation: CASSIGVETQYF.

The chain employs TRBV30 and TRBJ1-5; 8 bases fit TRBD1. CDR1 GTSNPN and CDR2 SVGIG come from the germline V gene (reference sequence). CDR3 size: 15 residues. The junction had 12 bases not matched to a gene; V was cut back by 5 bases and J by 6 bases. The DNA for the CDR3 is TGTGCCTGGTCAGGACAGGGAAAAAGTTTTCAGCCCCAGCATTTT. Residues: CAWSGQGKSFQPQHF.

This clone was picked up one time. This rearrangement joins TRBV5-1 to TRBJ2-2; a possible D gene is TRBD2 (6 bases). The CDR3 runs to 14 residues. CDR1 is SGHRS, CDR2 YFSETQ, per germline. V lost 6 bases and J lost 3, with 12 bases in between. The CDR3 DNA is TGCGCCAGCACTAGGACTACAGACACCGGGGAGCTGTTTTTT. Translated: CASTRTTDTGELFF. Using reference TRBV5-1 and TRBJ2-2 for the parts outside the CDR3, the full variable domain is KAGVTQTPRYLIKTRGQQVTLSCSPISGHRSVSWYQQTPGQGLQFLFEYFSETQRNKGNFPGRFSGRQFSNSRSEMNVSTLELGDSALYLCASTRTTDTGELFFGEGSRLTVL.

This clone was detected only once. CDR3: CASSQDRGGRASDEQFF. CDR3 in DNA: TGCGCCAGCAGCCAAGATAGAGGCGGGAGGGCCTCGGATGAGCAGTTCTTC. The rearrangement uses TRBV4-3 and TRBJ2-1; TRBD2 agrees at 9 bases. Germline CDR1 LGHNA, CDR2 YSLEER. The CDR3 spans 17 residues. After removal of 0 bases from V and 8 bases from J, the junction contained 11 bases not matched to a gene.

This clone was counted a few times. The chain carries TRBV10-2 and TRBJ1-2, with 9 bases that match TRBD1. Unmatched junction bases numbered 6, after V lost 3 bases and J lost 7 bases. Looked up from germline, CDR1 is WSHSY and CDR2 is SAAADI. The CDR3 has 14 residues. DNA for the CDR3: TGCGCCAGCAGTGAAGGGACAGGGCGGTTTGGCTACACCTTC. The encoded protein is CASSEGTGRFGYTF.

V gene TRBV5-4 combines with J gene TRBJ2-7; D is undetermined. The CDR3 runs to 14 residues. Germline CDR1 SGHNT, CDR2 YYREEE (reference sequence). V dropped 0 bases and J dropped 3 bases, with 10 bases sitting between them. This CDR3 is CASSLVGFNYEQYF. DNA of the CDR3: TGTGCCAGCAGCTTGGTCGGGTTCAACTACGAGCAGTACTTC. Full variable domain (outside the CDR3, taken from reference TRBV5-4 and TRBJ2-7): ETGVTQSPTHLIKTRGQQVTLRCSSQSGHNTVSWYQQALGQGPQFIFQYYREEENGRGNFPPRFSGLQFPNYSSELNVNALELDDSALYLCASSLVGFNYEQYFGPGTRLTVT.

CDR3 DNA sequence: TGTGCCAGTAGTATGCTACAGGACGCCTACGAGCAGTACTTC. Translation: CASSMLQDAYEQYF. The chain is built from TRBV19 and TRBJ2-7; TRBD1 is a possible D gene (5 bases). The CDR3 length is 14 residues. Trimming pared 3 bases from V and 2 bases from J, leaving 11 bases between. Germline assignment: CDR1 LNHDA and CDR2 SQIVND (reference sequence).

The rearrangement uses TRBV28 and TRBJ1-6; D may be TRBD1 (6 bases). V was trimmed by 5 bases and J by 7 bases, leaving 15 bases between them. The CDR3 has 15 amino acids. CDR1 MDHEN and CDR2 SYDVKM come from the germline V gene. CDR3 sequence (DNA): TGTGCCAGCAGTCTTGGGGACAACATAAATTCACCCCTCCACTTT. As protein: CASSLGDNINSPLHF.

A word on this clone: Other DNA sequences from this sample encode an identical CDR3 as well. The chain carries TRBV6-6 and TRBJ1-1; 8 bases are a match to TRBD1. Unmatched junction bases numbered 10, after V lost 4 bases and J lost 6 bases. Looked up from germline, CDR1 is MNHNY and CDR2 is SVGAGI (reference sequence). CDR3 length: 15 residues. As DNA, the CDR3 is TGTGCCAGCAGTTCCCCAGGACAGGGAGTCCCTGAAGCTTTCTTT. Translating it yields CASSSPGQGVPEAFF.

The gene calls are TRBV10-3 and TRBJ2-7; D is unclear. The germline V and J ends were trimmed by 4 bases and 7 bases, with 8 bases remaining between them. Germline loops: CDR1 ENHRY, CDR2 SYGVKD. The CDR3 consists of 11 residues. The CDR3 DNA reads TGTGCCATCAGTGGTTTGGAGGAGCAGTACTTC. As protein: CAISGLEEQYF.

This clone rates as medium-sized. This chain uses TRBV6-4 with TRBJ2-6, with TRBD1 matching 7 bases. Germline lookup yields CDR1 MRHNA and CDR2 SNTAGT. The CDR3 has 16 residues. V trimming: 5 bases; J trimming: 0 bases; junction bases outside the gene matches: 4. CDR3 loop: CASSKTGASGANVLTF. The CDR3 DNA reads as TGTGCCAGCAGTAAAACAGGGGCCTCTGGGGCCAACGTCCTGACTTTC.

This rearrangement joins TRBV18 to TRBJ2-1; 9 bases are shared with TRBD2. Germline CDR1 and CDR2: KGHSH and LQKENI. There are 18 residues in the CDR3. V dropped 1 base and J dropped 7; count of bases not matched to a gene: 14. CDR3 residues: CASSPRRLAVLVWNEQFF. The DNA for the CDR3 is TGTGCCAGCTCACCACGTAGACTAGCGGTACTGGTGTGGAATGAGCAGTTCTTC.

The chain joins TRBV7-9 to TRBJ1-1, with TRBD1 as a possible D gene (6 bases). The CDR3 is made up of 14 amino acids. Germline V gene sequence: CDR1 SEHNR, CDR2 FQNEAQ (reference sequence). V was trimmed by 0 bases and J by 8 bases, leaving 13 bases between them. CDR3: CASSLAGRTEEAFF. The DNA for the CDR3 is TGTGCCAGCAGCTTAGCGGGCCGGACAGAAGAAGCTTTCTTT.

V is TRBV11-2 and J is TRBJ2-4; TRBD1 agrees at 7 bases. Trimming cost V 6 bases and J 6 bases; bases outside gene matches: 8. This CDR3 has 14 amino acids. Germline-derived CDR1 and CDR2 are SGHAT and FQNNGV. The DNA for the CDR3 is TGTGCCAGCAGGACCAGGACAGGAACAAACATTCAGTACTTC. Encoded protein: CASRTRTGTNIQYF.

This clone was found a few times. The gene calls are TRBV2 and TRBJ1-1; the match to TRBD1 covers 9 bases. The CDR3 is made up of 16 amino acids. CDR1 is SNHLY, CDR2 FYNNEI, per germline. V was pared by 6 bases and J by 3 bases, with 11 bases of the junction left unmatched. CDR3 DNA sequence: TGTGCCAGCAGAACAGACAGGGGGTCTGTGTACACTGAAGCTTTCTTT. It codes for CASRTDRGSVYTEAFF.

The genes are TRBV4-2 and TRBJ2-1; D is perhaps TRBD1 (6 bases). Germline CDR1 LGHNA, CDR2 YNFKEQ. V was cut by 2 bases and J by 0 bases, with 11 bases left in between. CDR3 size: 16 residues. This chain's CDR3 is CASSQRTDGSYNEQFF. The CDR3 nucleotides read TGTGCCAGCAGCCAACGGACAGACGGCTCCTACAATGAGCAGTTCTTC.

The CDR3 is CASSPLLSNQPQHF. DNA of the CDR3: TGTGCCAGCTCACCACTGCTAAGCAATCAGCCCCAGCATTTT. V usage is TRBV18 and J usage is TRBJ1-5; no firm D call. Trimming took off 1 base at V and 1 base at J, with 5 bases between the two ends. Germline V gene data show CDR1 as KGHSH and CDR2 as LQKENI. The CDR3 totals 14 residues.

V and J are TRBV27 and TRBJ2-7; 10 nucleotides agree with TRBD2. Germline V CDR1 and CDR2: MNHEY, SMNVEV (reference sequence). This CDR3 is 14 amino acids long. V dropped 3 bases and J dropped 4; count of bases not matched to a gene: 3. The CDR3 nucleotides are TGTGCCAGCAGTTTGACTAGCGGGCTGTACGAGCAGTACTTC. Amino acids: CASSLTSGLYEQYF.

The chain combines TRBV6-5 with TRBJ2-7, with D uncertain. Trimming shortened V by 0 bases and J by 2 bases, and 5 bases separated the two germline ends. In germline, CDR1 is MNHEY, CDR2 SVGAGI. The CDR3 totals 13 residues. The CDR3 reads CASSYSRAYEQYF. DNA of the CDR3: TGTGCCAGCAGTTACTCGCGTGCCTACGAGCAGTACTTC.

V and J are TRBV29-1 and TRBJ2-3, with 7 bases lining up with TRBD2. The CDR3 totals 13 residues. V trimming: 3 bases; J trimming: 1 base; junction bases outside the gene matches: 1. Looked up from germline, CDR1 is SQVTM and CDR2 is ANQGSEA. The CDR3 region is CSVEGGRTDTQYF. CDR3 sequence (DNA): TGCAGCGTTGAGGGAGGGCGCACAGATACGCAGTATTTT.

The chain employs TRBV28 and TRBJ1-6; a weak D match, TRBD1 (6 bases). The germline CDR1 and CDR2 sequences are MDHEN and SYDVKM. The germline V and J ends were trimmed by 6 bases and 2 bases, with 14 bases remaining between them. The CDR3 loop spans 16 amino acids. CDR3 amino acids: CASRHRASAYNSPLHF. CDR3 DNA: TGTGCCAGCAGGCACAGGGCATCAGCCTATAATTCACCCCTCCACTTT.

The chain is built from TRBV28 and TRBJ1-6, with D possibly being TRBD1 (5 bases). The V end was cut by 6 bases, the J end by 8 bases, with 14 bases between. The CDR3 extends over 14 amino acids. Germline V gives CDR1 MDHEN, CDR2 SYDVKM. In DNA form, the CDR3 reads TGTGCCAGCAGACCGACCACAGGACATTCACCCCTCCACTTT. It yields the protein CASRPTTGHSPLHF. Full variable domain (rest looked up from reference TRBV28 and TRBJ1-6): DVKVTQSSRYLVKRTGEKVFLECVQDMDHENMFWYRQDPGLGLRLIYFSYDVKMKEKGDIPEGYSVSREKKERFSLILESASTNQTSMYLCASRPTTGHSPLHFGNGTRLTVT.

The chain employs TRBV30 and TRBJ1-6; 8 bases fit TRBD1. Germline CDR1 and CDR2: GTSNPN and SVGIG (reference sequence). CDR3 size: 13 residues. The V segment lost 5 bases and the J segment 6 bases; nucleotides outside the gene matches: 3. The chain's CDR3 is CAWVDRVNSPLHF. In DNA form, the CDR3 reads TGTGCCTGGGTGGACAGGGTTAATTCACCCCTCCACTTT.